These 18 T cell receptor beta chains were sequenced from one sample in a study of blood T cell repertoires in COVID-19. Profiled with immunoSEQ multiplex PCR; TCRdb holds only in-frame clones, not every one. The repertoire holds 150,000 to 200,000 clones, with 70% to 85% as singletons. Sequencing was performed on peripheral blood. Receptors were obtained from a woman aged 25 to 39 with acute or convalescent COVID-19.

This rearrangement joins TRBV19 to TRBJ2-5; D is perhaps TRBD2 (6 bases). The V and J ends lost 5 bases and 7 bases respectively, with 14 bases between them. The CDR3 covers 13 residues. The V gene's germline CDR1 is LNHDA and CDR2 SQIVND (reference sequence). Here the CDR3 reads CASSPPGDWTQYF. In DNA, the CDR3 is TGTGCCAGTAGTCCCCCGGGGGATTGGACCCAGTACTTC. Full variable domain (missing parts from reference TRBV19 and TRBJ2-5): DGGITQSPKYLFRKEGQNVTLSCEQNLNHDAMYWYRQDPGQGLRLIYYSQIVNDFQKGDIAEGYSVSREKKESFPLTVTSAQKNPTAFYLCASSPPGDWTQYFGPGTRLLVL.

V and J are TRBV28 and TRBJ1-1; perhaps TRBD1 as D (5 bases). The CDR3 covers 10 residues. With 6 bases removed from V and 7 bases from J, the gap between germline ends came to 6 bases. Germline V gene sequence: CDR1 MDHEN, CDR2 SYDVKM. CDR3 amino acids: CASRGLEAFF. The CDR3, as DNA: TGTGCCAGCAGGGGACTTGAAGCTTTCTTT.

J is TRBJ2-3 and V is TRBV28; D ambiguous. V lost 2 bases and J 0 bases, leaving 3 bases between the germline ends. The CDR3 is 13 amino acids. Germline CDR1 is MDHEN and CDR2 is SYDVKM. The CDR3 sequence: CASSLISTDTQYF. The CDR3 bases are TGTGCCAGCAGTTTAATAAGCACAGATACGCAGTATTTT.

The chain carries TRBV11-2 and TRBJ1-5; D is possibly TRBD1 (5 bases). Trimming took off 4 bases at V and 3 bases at J, with 13 bases between the two ends. This CDR3 has 15 residues. Germline V lookup: CDR1 SGHAT, CDR2 FQNNGV. The CDR3 DNA is TGTGCCAGCAGCTCCACAGGCGAATACAATCAGCCCCAGCATTTT. Protein: CASSSTGEYNQPQHF.

J is TRBJ1-5 and V is TRBV7-9; no clear D gene. Deletions cut 5 bases from V and 7 bases from J, with 12 bases between. CDR3 length: 13 amino acids. Germline loops: CDR1 SEHNR, CDR2 FQNEAQ (reference sequence). The CDR3 DNA is TGTGCCAGCAGCCCCGGTAGACAACAGCCCCAGCATTTT. Its protein is CASSPGRQQPQHF. The variable domain in full, with the rest retrieved from reference TRBV7-9 and TRBJ1-5, is DTGVSQNPRHKITKRGQNVTFRCDPISEHNRLYWYRQTLGQGPEFLTYFQNEAQLEKSRLLSDRFSAERPKGSFSTLEIQRTEQGDSAMYLCASSPGRQQPQHFGDGTRLSIL.

The genes are TRBV5-1 and TRBJ2-7; D possibly corresponds to TRBD1 (5 bases). Per the germline V gene, CDR1 is SGHRS and CDR2 is YFSETQ. V was clipped by 0 bases and J by 3 bases, with 7 bases between them. CDR3 length: 13 residues. CDR3 region: CASSLATDYEQYF. Written as DNA, the CDR3 is TGCGCCAGCAGCTTGGCGACAGACTACGAGCAGTACTTC.

The gene calls are TRBV28 and TRBJ1-1; 7 bases line up with TRBD1. CDR1 and CDR2 (germline): MDHEN, SYDVKM. CDR3 length equals 12 residues. V was clipped by 4 bases and J by 11 bases; unmatched bases: 7. The CDR3 protein is CASSSGQEKAFF. CDR3 bases: TGTGCCAGCAGTTCCGGACAGGAGAAGGCTTTCTTT.

The gene calls are TRBV27 and TRBJ1-4, with D perhaps matching TRBD1 (6 bases). Germline values: CDR1 MNHEY, CDR2 SMNVEV (reference sequence). The CDR3 is 14 amino acids. Trimming stripped 8 bases from V and 8 bases from J, with 18 bases between. CDR3 in amino acids: CASRQQGGDEKLFF. In DNA, the CDR3 is TGTGCCAGCCGACAACAGGGTGGAGACGAAAAACTGTTTTTT. Full variable domain (missing parts from reference TRBV27 and TRBJ1-4): EAQVTQNPRYLITVTGKKLTVTCSQNMNHEYMSWYRQDPGLGLRQIYYSMNVEVTDKGDVPEGYKVSRKEKRNFPLILESPSPNQTSLYFCASRQQGGDEKLFFGSGTQLSVL.

The V call is TRBV7-9, the J call TRBJ2-3, with D tentatively TRBD1 (5 bases). From germline, CDR1 is SEHNR and CDR2 FQNEAQ (reference sequence). The CDR3 has 14 amino acids. The germline V and J ends were trimmed by 3 bases and 5 bases, with 12 bases remaining between them. The CDR3 DNA reads as TGTGCCAGCAGCTTCGGCCAGGGTCTAGATACGCAGTATTTT. Protein: CASSFGQGLDTQYF.

The genes are TRBV7-8 and TRBJ1-6; D is ambiguous. CDR3 length: 14 amino acids. The V end lost 1 base, the J end lost 8 bases, and 9 bases lay between the germline ends. Germline CDR1 is SGHVS and CDR2 is FQNEAQ. The CDR3 nucleotides are TGTGCCAGCAGCTTAGTTGTCCTCTATTCACCCCTCCACTTT. Encoded protein: CASSLVVLYSPLHF.

The chain combines TRBV2 with TRBJ1-6, with 7 bases identical to TRBD1. Germline CDR1 is SNHLY and CDR2 is FYNNEI. The CDR3 runs to 14 residues. Losses at the gene ends were 6 bases for V and 6 bases for J; bases not matched to a gene: 5. CDR3 in DNA: TGTGCCAGCAGCCCCACAGGGGCTAATTCACCCCTCCACTTT. Translation gives CASSPTGANSPLHF.

The chain employs TRBV4-3 and TRBJ2-1; TRBD2 aligns across 7 bases. With 1 base clipped from V and 2 bases from J, the junction kept 2 bases outside the gene matches. This CDR3 has 15 amino acids. Germline V gene data show CDR1 as LGHNA and CDR2 as YSLEER. The CDR3 bases are TGCGCCAGCAGCCAAGTCGGGAGGACCTACAATGAGCAGTTCTTC. This gives the protein CASSQVGRTYNEQFF.

V and J are TRBV18 and TRBJ1-4; 10 bases line up with TRBD1. V lost 1 base and J lost 7; bases outside the gene matches: 3. This CDR3 contains 15 residues. The V gene's germline CDR1 is KGHSH and CDR2 LQKENI. The DNA for the CDR3 is TGTGCCAGCTCACCACGGACAGGGGGATCTGAAAAACTGTTTTTT. It encodes CASSPRTGGSEKLFF.

The chain's CDR3 is CASSFAGTSGSNEQFF. The DNA of the CDR3 is TGTGCCAGCAGCTTCGCCGGGACTAGCGGGAGCAATGAGCAGTTCTTC. This chain joins TRBV7-8 and TRBJ2-1; 14 bases are a match to TRBD2. Germline trimming cut 3 bases from V and 6 bases from J; bases unmatched to any gene: 4. The CDR3 totals 16 residues. Germline V gene lookup returns CDR1 SGHVS and CDR2 FQNEAQ.

The chain combines TRBV11-3 with TRBJ2-1; TRBD1 agrees at 8 bases. Per the germline V gene, CDR1 is SGHNT and CDR2 is YENEEA. CDR3 length equals 14 residues. V lost 3 bases and J lost 9; bases outside the gene matches: 7. The CDR3 loop reads CASSFPLQGGEQFF. DNA for the CDR3: TGTGCCAGCAGCTTCCCCTTACAGGGGGGTGAGCAGTTCTTC.

The chain is built from TRBV18 and TRBJ2-5, with a tentative D call TRBD2 (7 bases). Trimming pared 3 bases from V and 1 base from J, leaving 15 bases between. This CDR3 has 16 residues. Looked up from germline, CDR1 is KGHSH and CDR2 is LQKENI. The CDR3 loop reads CASSPARAGAQETQYF. The CDR3 DNA is TGTGCCAGCTCACCTGCCCGGGCGGGGGCCCAAGAGACCCAGTACTTC. Complete variable domain (other parts from reference TRBV18 and TRBJ2-5): NAGVMQNPRHLVRRRGQEARLRCSPMKGHSHVYWYRQLPEEGLKFMVYLQKENIIDESGMPKERFSAEFPKEGPSILRIQQVVRGDSAAYFCASSPARAGAQETQYFGPGTRLLVL.

In this sample, this clone turned up once. The V gene is TRBV30, the J gene TRBJ1-1; 9 bases fit TRBD1. The CDR3 sequence is 17 residues long. Trimming at V came to 3 bases and at J to 2 bases, leaving 13 bases not matched to a gene. In germline, CDR1 is GTSNPN, CDR2 SVGIG (reference sequence). The chain's CDR3 is CAWRPPPGTGINTEAFF. CDR3 sequence (DNA): TGTGCCTGGAGACCACCCCCCGGGACAGGGATAAACACTGAAGCTTTCTTT.

The chain joins TRBV28 to TRBJ1-5; 8 bases map to TRBD1. Germline V lookup: CDR1 MDHEN, CDR2 SYDVKM. The CDR3 runs 15 residues. V lost 6 bases, J lost 2 bases, and 6 bases stayed unmatched. CDR3 residues: CASRPPGQGNQPQHF. The CDR3, as DNA: TGTGCCAGCAGACCCCCGGGACAGGGCAATCAGCCCCAGCATTTT. The full variable domain, its missing parts supplied by reference TRBV28 and TRBJ1-5, is DVKVTQSSRYLVKRTGEKVFLECVQDMDHENMFWYRQDPGLGLRLIYFSYDVKMKEKGDIPEGYSVSREKKERFSLILESASTNQTSMYLCASRPPGQGNQPQHFGDGTRLSIL.